This entry lists 4 T cell receptor beta chains sequenced from one sample in a study of early T cells in non-severe SARS-CoV-2 infection. TCRdb reprocessed the 5' RACE reads via MiXCR and lists one record per CDR3 protein. Among nearly 45,000 distinct CDR3 sequences listed, approximately 10% were seen once. The sample taken for sequencing was whole blood. These receptors were collected from an adult who was a healthcare worker with PCR-confirmed SARS-CoV-2 infection or an uninfected control (not recorded which).

This clonotype occurred many times. The gene calls are TRBV29-1 and TRBJ2-3; 15 bases agree with TRBD2. The V and J ends lost 6 bases and 0 bases, in that order; junction bases with no gene match: 4. The CDR3 consists of 16 residues. Germline lookup yields CDR1 SQVTM and CDR2 ANQGSEA. CDR3 bases: TGCAGCGTCGCCGGGACTAGCGGGAGGAGCACAGATACGCAGTATTTT. This sequence encodes CSVAGTSGRSTDTQYF.

V is TRBV7-6 and J is TRBJ2-4, with D maybe TRBD1 (5 bases). Germline values: CDR1 SGHVS, CDR2 FNYEAQ. The V end lost 8 bases, the J end lost 7 bases, and 9 bases lay between the germline ends. There are 11 residues in the CDR3. The CDR3 DNA follows: TGTGCCAGCGGTTCAGGGAACATTCAGTACTTC. Its protein is CASGSGNIQYF. Variable domain in full (rest from reference TRBV7-6 and TRBJ2-4): GAGVSQSPRYKVTKRGQDVALRCDPISGHVSLYWYRQALGQGPEFLTYFNYEAQQDKSGLPNDRFSAERPEGSISTLTIQRTEQRDSAMYRCASGSGNIQYFGAGTRLSVL.

This clonotype was seen many times. The chain employs TRBV7-8 and TRBJ2-1; TRBD2 aligns across 10 bases. Germline CDR1 SGHVS, CDR2 FQNEAQ. V lost 4 bases, J lost 4 bases, and 7 bases stayed unmatched. The CDR3 covers 16 residues. The CDR3 loop is CASSSQRGGEYNEQFF. CDR3 DNA: TGTGCCAGCAGCTCCCAGCGGGGGGGGGAGTACAATGAGCAGTTCTTC.

This clonotype appeared a few times. The CDR3 DNA follows: TGCGCCAGCAGCCCCTCGGTGACAGGGACCGAGGAAGGCTATGGCTACACCTTC. Translating gives CASSPSVTGTEEGYGYTF. The rearrangement joins TRBV5-1 to TRBJ1-2; 7 bases match TRBD1. Germline V CDR1 and CDR2: SGHRS, YFSETQ. V shed 4 bases and J 4 bases; nucleotides not matched to a gene: 19. This CDR3 is built from 18 residues.